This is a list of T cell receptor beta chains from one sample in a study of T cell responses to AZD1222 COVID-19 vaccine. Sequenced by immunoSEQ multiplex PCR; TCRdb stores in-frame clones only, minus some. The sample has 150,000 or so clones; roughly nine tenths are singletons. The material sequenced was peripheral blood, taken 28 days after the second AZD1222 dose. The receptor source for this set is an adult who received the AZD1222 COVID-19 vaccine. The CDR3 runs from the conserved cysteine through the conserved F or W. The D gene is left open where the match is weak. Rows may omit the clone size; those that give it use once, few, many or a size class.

TGCGCCAGCAGCTCGGACACCAGAGTTGGCCACGAGCAGTACTTC CASSSDTRVGHEQYF - TRBJ2-7 TRBV5-1 -
TGTGCCTGGAGCCGGACCGTGAGCAATCAGCCCCAGCATTTT CAWSRTVSNQPQHF once TRBJ1-5 TRBV30 -
TGTGCCAGCTCACCTTTGGACAGGGGAGACTATGGCTACACCTTC CASSPLDRGDYGYTF - TRBJ1-2 TRBV18 TRBD1
TGTGCCTCGGGGGACAGGTTGCTTCTGGAGGGGGCCAACGTCCTGACTTTC CASGDRLLLEGANVLTF - TRBJ2-6 TRBV10-3 TRBD1
TGCGCCAGCAGCCGAGACAGGGCCATAAACTATGGCTACACCTTC CASSRDRAINYGYTF - TRBJ1-2 TRBV4-3 TRBD1
TGTGCCAGTAGTATGTCGCGGTTGGCAGGGTCCTACGAGCAGTACTTC CASSMSRLAGSYEQYF - TRBJ2-7 TRBV19 -
TGCGCCAGCAGCTTCTTCGGGGGGGCCTACGAGCAGTACTTC CASSFFGGAYEQYF - TRBJ2-7 TRBV5-1 TRBD2
TGTGCCAGCAGCTTTCTTAGGGACAGCTATGGCTACACCTTC CASSFLRDSYGYTF few TRBJ1-2 TRBV11-3 TRBD1
TGTGCCTGGAGGTCAGGGGACTTAGGCTACAATGAGCAGTTCTTC CAWRSGDLGYNEQFF - TRBJ2-1 TRBV30 -
TGTGCCAGCAGCTCGGTCGTCGGGGAGCTGTTTTTT CASSSVVGELFF - TRBJ2-2 TRBV5-6 -
TGTGCCAGTAGTATATCCCGAGCGGACAATGAGCAGTTCTTC CASSISRADNEQFF - TRBJ2-1 TRBV19 -
TGTGCCAGCAGCTTGCGGGGGGGACAGAACACTGAAGCTTTCTTT CASSLRGGQNTEAFF - TRBJ1-1 TRBV7-2 -
TGTGCCAGCAGCCCACCTGACATTACAGGGGATTCTGGGGCTTTCTTT CASSPPDITGDSGAFF - TRBJ1-1 TRBV3-1/TRBV3-2 TRBD1
TGTGCCAGCAGTGATAGGGTACAGGGACCCTACGAGCAGTACTTC CASSDRVQGPYEQYF - TRBJ2-7 TRBV2 -
TGTGCCAGCAGCCCTGGGTTCGGGAGGGATTTT CASSPGFGRDF - TRBJ1-5 TRBV6-2/TRBV6-3 -
TGCGCCAGCAGCCAAGGTGCGGCTCAAAGAAAACAGGGCCATGTGGGGGAGCAGTACTTC CASSQGAAQRKQGHVGEQYF - TRBJ2-7 TRBV4-1 -
TGTGCCAGCAGTTTACGACAGGGTTGGGAGACCCAGTACTTC CASSLRQGWETQYF - TRBJ2-5 TRBV27 TRBD1
TGTGCCAGCAGTCTCGGGGGGCTAGCCAAAAACATTCAGTACTTC CASSLGGLAKNIQYF few TRBJ2-4 TRBV6-5 -
TGTGCCAGCAGTCCGAACATTGGCACTGAAGCTTTCTTT CASSPNIGTEAFF - TRBJ1-1 TRBV27 -
TGTGCCAGCAGCAAACTAGGGGACGGTTCCTACGAGCAGTACTTC CASSKLGDGSYEQYF once TRBJ2-7 TRBV11-3 -
TGCGCCAGCAGCTTGGCGCGAAGGGGTGTCAATGAGCAGTTCTTC CASSLARRGVNEQFF - TRBJ2-1 TRBV5-1 -
TGTGCCTGGAGTATCGGGGCAAGGGAGACCCAGTACTTC CAWSIGARETQYF - TRBJ2-5 TRBV30 -
TGTGCCAGCAACTTAGACAGGGCGGGAAACACCATATATTTT CASNLDRAGNTIYF few TRBJ1-3 TRBV6-5 TRBD1
TGTGCCAGCAGTGCTCAGTACTCTGGAAACACCATATATTTT CASSAQYSGNTIYF - TRBJ1-3 TRBV2 -
TGTGCCAGCAGTGACCAGGGGAGCACAGATACGCAGTATTTT CASSDQGSTDTQYF - TRBJ2-3 TRBV2 -
TGTGCCAGTACTCGACAGAATTCACCCCTCCACTTT CASTRQNSPLHF - TRBJ1-6 TRBV27 -
TGCAGCGTTGGGGGGGACGGAATTTATGGCTACACCTTC CSVGGDGIYGYTF - TRBJ1-2 TRBV29-1 -
TGTGCCAGCAGTCTAGCGGGAGGCGCAGATCGGGTTGAGCAGTTCTTC CASSLAGGADRVEQFF few TRBJ2-1 TRBV9 TRBD2
TGTGCCAGCAGCAAGACGGATCTGAACACTGAAGCTTTCTTT CASSKTDLNTEAFF - TRBJ1-1 TRBV11-2 -
TGTGCCAGCAGCATCCTGGCTTTCTTT CASSILAFF - TRBJ1-1 TRBV12-3/TRBV12-4 -
TGCGCCAGCAGCCAAGATCGTGGCTTCCAAGAGACCCAGTACTTC CASSQDRGFQETQYF - TRBJ2-5 TRBV4-3 -
TGTGCCAGCAGCCAGGGACAGGCGGCCTACGAGCAGTACTTC CASSQGQAAYEQYF - TRBJ2-7 TRBV7-2 TRBD1
TGTGCCAGCAGCCAATTTCCGGGTAACACCATATATTTT CASSQFPGNTIYF - TRBJ1-3 TRBV3-1/TRBV3-2 -
TGTGCCTGGAGTAAAGGACAGGTCGGGGCGGGAAACACCATATATTTT CAWSKGQVGAGNTIYF - TRBJ1-3 TRBV30 TRBD1
TGTGCCTGGAGAGATCCCGGGACAGGGGGCGAGCAGTACTTC CAWRDPGTGGEQYF - TRBJ2-7 TRBV30 TRBD1
TGTGCCAGCAGCCAAGGTAGAATGGGGTATAACTATGGCTACACCTTC CASSQGRMGYNYGYTF - TRBJ1-2 TRBV3-1/TRBV3-2 -
TGTGCCAGCAGTTACTTAGGGGGCGTGGGCACTGAAGCTTTCTTT CASSYLGGVGTEAFF - TRBJ1-1 TRBV6-5 TRBD1
TGTGCCAGCAGCCAAGGGCAGGGGGCAGGTGAGCAGTTCTTC CASSQGQGAGEQFF once TRBJ2-1 TRBV3-1/TRBV3-2 TRBD1